Below are 9 T cell receptor beta chains sequenced from a single sample in a study of T cell repertoires in cytomegalovirus infection. These receptors are not linked to any known antigen. MiXCR was run by TCRdb on the reads, yielding one entry per CDR3 protein. The sample lists 900,000 to 950,000 distinct CDR3 sequences, 30% to 40% occurring once. Sequencing was performed on cultured CD8+ T cells from PBMCs, taken from culture after CMV antigen stimulation. Receptors were obtained from a human donor in good health (CMV status not recorded). Some clones in this sample may be carry-over from other donors' samples.

The chain employs TRBV6-6 and TRBJ2-3; TRBD2 aligns across 9 bases. CDR1 is MNHNY and CDR2 is SVGAGI in the germline V gene (reference sequence). The CDR3 spans 15 residues. The junction had 5 bases not matched to a gene; V was cut back by 5 bases and J by 2 bases. The DNA of the CDR3 is TGTGCCAGCAGTCACCTAGCGGGACTCACAGATACGCAGTATTTT. Translating gives CASSHLAGLTDTQYF.

The V call is TRBV6-2 or TRBV6-3, the J call TRBJ2-3, with D possibly being TRBD1 or TRBD2 (5 bases each). V dropped 5 bases and J dropped 0 bases, with 15 bases sitting between them. The CDR3 length is 16 residues. Germline V CDR1 and CDR2: MNHEY, SVGEGT. The chain's CDR3 is CASSPGTEISTDTQYF. CDR3 nucleotide sequence: TGTGCCAGCAGTCCCGGGACGGAAATAAGCACAGATACGCAGTATTTT.

The table lists this clonotype with many counts. The rearrangement links TRBV7-6 to TRBJ2-2; D gene ambiguous. Germline CDR1 SGHVS, CDR2 FNYEAQ. CDR3 length equals 16 residues. Trimming stripped 1 base from V and 1 base from J, with 10 bases between. The CDR3 is CASSLVVGRNTGELFF. Here the CDR3 DNA reads TGTGCCAGCAGCTTAGTTGTGGGCAGGAACACCGGGGAGCTGTTTTTT.

About this clonotype: Here the CDR3 omits its conserved ending phenylalanine or tryptophan, so a read error is the likely source. This chain connects TRBV27 to TRBJ2-1; 14 positions agree with TRBD2. The CDR3 totals 16 residues. V was pared by 5 bases and J by 5 bases, with 5 bases of the junction left unmatched. From germline, CDR1 is MNHEY and CDR2 SMNVEV (reference sequence). CDR3 sequence: CASSKGLAGADNEQFS. CDR3 nucleotides: TGTGCCAGCAGTAAGGGACTAGCGGGGGCCGACAATGAGCAGTTCTCC.

The J gene is TRBJ2-7, the V gene TRBV11-2, with D possibly matching TRBD1 (6 bases). The V gene's germline CDR1 is SGHAT and CDR2 FQNNGV. Trimming removed 5 bases at V and 4 bases at J, with 12 bases between. The length of the CDR3 is 13 residues. Written as DNA, the CDR3 is TGTGCCAGCAGCCAGGGGTACGGTTACGAGCAGTACTTC. Protein product: CASSQGYGYEQYF.

This clonotype turned up a few times. V and J are TRBV7-9 and TRBJ2-7; TRBD2 agrees at 10 bases. V dropped 8 bases and J dropped 4; count of bases not matched to a gene: 5. The CDR3 contains 13 residues. Germline CDR1 SEHNR, CDR2 FQNEAQ (reference sequence). CDR3 sequence: CASGTSETYEQYV. The CDR3 coding sequence is TGTGCCAGCGGGACTAGCGAAACTTACGAGCAGTACGTC.

V gene TRBV7-2 combines with J gene TRBJ1-2; D not resolved. Germline CDR1 is SGHTA and CDR2 is FQGNSA. The length of the CDR3 is 12 residues. V was cut by 5 bases and J by 8 bases, with 12 bases left in between. CDR3 in amino acids: CASSPDLSGYTF. In DNA, the CDR3 is TGTGCCAGCAGCCCGGACCTGAGCGGCTACACCTTC.

This clonotype was seen only a few times. V usage is TRBV20-1 and J usage is TRBJ2-2, with 7 bases matching TRBD1. The CDR3 consists of 18 residues. The V segment lost 1 base and the J segment 6 bases; nucleotides outside the gene matches: 17. The germline gives CDR1 DFQATT, CDR2 SNEGSKA (reference sequence). CDR3 DNA sequence: TGCAGTGCTAGAGTCTCTCCGTGGAGGCAGGGGGTACCCGGGGAGCTGTTTTTT. Translating gives CSARVSPWRQGVPGELFF.

This clonotype was detected only a few times. The gene calls are TRBV20-1 and TRBJ2-7; D call uncertain. The V gene lost 2 bases and the J gene lost 3 bases, with 17 bases spanning the gap. This CDR3 region has 15 residues. Looked up from germline, CDR1 is DFQATT and CDR2 is SNEGSKA (reference sequence). CDR3 sequence reads: CSARSRQGSNYEQYF. CDR3 bases: TGCAGTGCTAGATCTAGACAAGGCAGCAACTACGAGCAGTACTTC.